A single sample is the source of the 9 T cell receptor beta chains below, sequenced in a study of OX40 agonist ivuxolimab in advanced cancers. This table comes from immunoSEQ multiplex PCR, and its TCRdb copy is limited to in-frame clones, with some not included. This sample has about 73,000 clones, with about nine tenths found just once. Sequenced material: CD4+ or CD8+ T cells sorted from blood, taken in a trial of the OX40 agonist ivuxolimab. Receptor source: an adult with an advanced solid tumor such as melanoma, head and neck, liver or kidney cancer.

The chain is built from TRBV20-1 and TRBJ2-3; D is uncertain. Trimming removed 0 bases from V and 7 bases from J, with 5 bases in between. CDR3 size: 11 residues. Germline V gene data show CDR1 as DFQATT and CDR2 as SNEGSKA (reference sequence). This chain's CDR3 is CSARDRNTQYF. The DNA of the CDR3 is TGCAGTGCTAGAGATCGGAATACGCAGTATTTT.

The chain carries TRBV5-1 and TRBJ1-1; D may be TRBD1 (5 bases). Germline V gene sequence: CDR1 SGHRS, CDR2 YFSETQ. The germline V and J ends were trimmed by 4 bases and 3 bases, with 10 bases remaining between them. The CDR3 contains 13 residues. The CDR3 nucleotides are TGCGCCAGCAGCCCAGGGCGGGACACTGAAGCTTTCTTT. It specifies CASSPGRDTEAFF.

The chain is built from TRBV5-1 and TRBJ1-3; maybe TRBD1 (5 bases). Trimming removed 0 bases at V and 1 base at J, with 11 bases between. The CDR3 length is 16 residues. The germline V gene encodes CDR1 SGHRS and CDR2 YFSETQ. Here the CDR3 reads CASSLAGQGSGNTIYF. The CDR3 DNA sequence: TGCGCCAGCAGCTTGGCCGGGCAGGGTTCTGGAAACACCATATATTTT.

The table lists this clone with a count of one. The J gene is TRBJ2-1, the V gene TRBV5-1; 9 nucleotides match TRBD1. Germline CDR1 and CDR2: SGHRS and YFSETQ. The ends lost 4 bases at V and 4 bases at J; junction bases unmatched: 6. This CDR3 is 15 amino acids long. CDR3 sequence (DNA): TGCGCCAGCAGCGGGGGACAGGGACTATACAATGAGCAGTTCTTC. Residues: CASSGGQGLYNEQFF.

This clone was seen a few times. V and J are TRBV5-1 and TRBJ2-3, with 9 bases that match TRBD2. J gave up 4 bases and V 2 bases, and 5 bases lay outside the gene matches. Per the germline V gene, CDR1 is SGHRS and CDR2 is YFSETQ. The CDR3 loop spans 15 amino acids. CDR3 protein: CASSFRSGSSDTQYF. Here the CDR3 DNA reads TGCGCCAGCAGCTTCCGTAGCGGGAGTTCAGATACGCAGTATTTT. Drawing the rest from reference TRBV5-1 and TRBJ2-3, the complete variable domain is KAGVTQTPRYLIKTRGQQVTLSCSPISGHRSVSWYQQTPGQGLQFLFEYFSETQRNKGNFPGRFSGRQFSNSRSEMNVSTLELGDSALYLCASSFRSGSSDTQYFGPGTRLTVL.

This rearrangement joins TRBV9 to TRBJ1-2; no reliable D call. This CDR3 contains 13 residues. Germline-derived CDR1 and CDR2 are SGDLS and YYNGEE. Trimming left V 0 bases short and J 8 bases short, with 11 bases between. DNA of the CDR3: TGTGCCAGCAGCGTAGCAAGTGCCCCCGGCTACACCTTC. Protein: CASSVASAPGYTF. The entire variable domain, with the rest obtained from reference TRBV9 and TRBJ1-2, is as follows: DSGVTQTPKHLITATGQRVTLRCSPRSGDLSVYWYQQSLDQGLQFLIQYYNGEERAKGNILERFSAQQFPDLHSELNLSSLELGDSALYFCASSVASAPGYTFGSGTRLTVV.

This chain uses TRBV5-6 with TRBJ2-2, with D perhaps matching TRBD1 or TRBD2 (5 bases each). The V end lost 7 bases, the J end lost 0 bases, and 13 bases lay between the germline ends. The germline V gene has CDR1 SGHDT and CDR2 YYEEEE. The CDR3 extends over 15 amino acids. CDR3 DNA sequence: TGTGCCAGCTTACCAGGGCGGGCGAACACCGGGGAGCTGTTTTTT. It specifies CASLPGRANTGELFF.

The chain employs TRBV14 and TRBJ2-3; D might be TRBD2 (6 bases). Germline V gene data show CDR1 as SGHDN and CDR2 as FVKESK. V lost 4 bases and J 2 bases, leaving 28 bases between the germline ends. The CDR3 loop spans 20 amino acids. The CDR3 here is CASSLRILGSGGTYTDTQYF. The CDR3 nucleotides are TGTGCCAGCAGCCTTCGTATCTTAGGTTCTGGCGGGACTTACACAGATACGCAGTATTTT.

This clone was observed a few times. This chain links TRBV10-3 with TRBJ2-7; D perhaps matches TRBD1 (6 bases). The V end was cut by 7 bases, the J end by 2 bases, with 12 bases between. The CDR3 sequence is 13 residues long. CDR1 and CDR2 (germline): ENHRY, SYGVKD. CDR3 sequence (DNA): TGTGCCATCATGATCACAGGGACCTACGAGCAGTACTTC. Translated, it gives CAIMITGTYEQYF.